This T cell receptor (beta chain) was identified in a study of T cell responses to AZD1222 COVID-19 vaccine. In the study overall: Analyses pooled second doses at about 4 or about 12 weeks. General observations from the study: It was only a handful of AZD1222 recipients who were seropositive at baseline.

Profiled with immunoSEQ multiplex PCR; TCRdb holds only in-frame clones, not every one. Of some 110,000 clones listed, around 90% are singletons. Germline loops: CDR1 LGHDT, CDR2 YNNKEL (reference sequence). Trimming left V 1 base short and J 4 bases short, with 11 bases between. The CDR3 is 14 residues long. In the case of this clone: Its antigen is unknown.

The receptor comes from an adult in good health. Sequenced material: peripheral blood, taken on day 0 of AZD1222 vaccination. The V call is TRBV3-1 (or the pseudogene TRBV3-2), the J call TRBJ2-7; D is perhaps TRBD2 (5 bases). CDR3 in DNA: TGTGCCAGCAGCCAAGGGACCGGGGTGTACGAGCAGTACTTC. Its protein product is CASSQGTGVYEQYF.